The following is a T cell receptor beta chain sequence with its context. TCRdb keeps only in-frame clones here, not all; method: immunoSEQ multiplex PCR. The data show 6,000 to 8,000 clones, about four fifths seen once. This CDR3 contains 13 residues. CDR1 and CDR2 from the germline V gene are SEHNR and FQNEAQ (reference sequence). Trimming took 6 bases from V and 4 from J, leaving 12 bases between them. This sample was included in a study of chemoradiotherapy in HPV16-positive cancers. The sequence was collected from a human donor with HPV-associated anogenital cancer. The J gene is TRBJ2-5, the V gene TRBV7-9; D gene uncertain. Sequenced here: blood, sampled from a patient who underwent chemoradiotherapy. DNA of the CDR3: TGTGCCAGCAGTTCAGACTTCCGAGAGACCCAGTACTTC. It codes for CASSSDFRETQYF.